This T cell receptor (beta chain) was captured by sequencing in a study of blood T cell repertoires in COVID-19. This clone has a handful of counts. The sample has other DNA sequences that encode this CDR3 too. This table comes from immunoSEQ multiplex PCR, and its TCRdb copy is limited to in-frame clones, with some not included. The table has around 300,000 clones, roughly nine tenths seen once. There are 14 residues in the CDR3. Germline values: CDR1 SGHRS, CDR2 YFSETQ. V trimming: 0 bases; J trimming: 1 base; junction bases outside the gene matches: 0. Sequenced input: PBMCs or T cells enriched from blood (not recorded which). The chain recombines TRBV5-1 with TRBJ1-2; 7 bases line up with TRBD1. The sequence came from a woman aged 55-69 years who had recovered from COVID-19. CDR3 region: CASSLGQGNYGYTF. For the CDR3, the DNA is TGCGCCAGCAGCTTGGGACAGGGTAACTATGGCTACACCTTC.